This is a list of T cell receptor beta chains from one sample in a study of sequential checkpoint blockade in melanoma. TCRdb's table, derived via immunoSEQ multiplex PCR, lists solely in-frame clones and lacks some. The sample lists 5,000 to 7,500 clones; about half were seen once. This material consisted of CD8+ T cells sorted from blood (inferred from file names), taken from a patient given nivolumab and ipilimumab in sequence. The receptor set was obtained from a human donor with melanoma. The CDR3 runs from the conserved cysteine through the conserved F or W. The D gene is left open where the match is weak. The size of a clone is reported for some rows only, either as once, few or many, or as a class for expanded clones.

V gene	J gene	D gene	clone size	CDR3 DNA	CDR3 protein
TRBV27	TRBJ2-1	TRBD1	.	TGTGCCAGCACCCTCCGACAGGGTTACAATGAGCAGTTCTTC	CASTLRQGYNEQFF
TRBV2	TRBJ1-2	TRBD1	.	TGTGCCAGCAGTGCGACAGGGGCGTACTATGGCTACACCTTC	CASSATGAYYGYTF
TRBV13	TRBJ2-5	TRBD2	.	TGTGCCAGCAGCGCACTAGCGGATAGCCAAGAGACCCAGTACTTC	CASSALADSQETQYF
TRBV25-1	TRBJ2-1	.	.	TGTGCCAGCAAGGAGGGCGCAAATGAGCAGTTCTTC	CASKEGANEQFF
TRBV5-1	TRBJ2-5	.	few	TGCGCCAGCAGCTTCCGGGAGGAGACCCAGTACTTC	CASSFREETQYF
TRBV23-1	TRBJ2-7	.	few	TGCGCCAGCAACGAAGCGGTGCATTACTACGAGCAGTACTTC	CASNEAVHYYEQYF
TRBV4-1	TRBJ2-7	.	.	TGCGCCAGCAGCCAAGAAAGGCGTGGGAGCTACGAGCAGTACTTC	CASSQERRGSYEQYF
TRBV14	TRBJ1-6	TRBD1	few	TGTGCCAGCAGCGTTCGACCGGGACAGGGTTTTCGACAATCTTCACCCCTCCACTTT	CASSVRPGQGFRQSSPLHF
TRBV9	TRBJ1-2	.	.	TGTGCCAGCAGCGTCCTTGGCAGGGTAACCCCCTGGCGTGGCTACACCTTC	CASSVLGRVTPWRGYTF
TRBV6-4	TRBJ2-3	TRBD2	.	TGTGCCAGCAGCGCAACTAGCGGAAGCACAGATACGCAGTATTTT	CASSATSGSTDTQYF
TRBV9	TRBJ2-3	TRBD1	.	TGTGCCAGCAGCGCAGAGACAGGGCTCACTTATACGCAGTATTTT	CASSAETGLTYTQYF
TRBV7-3	TRBJ2-3	.	.	TGTGCCAGCAGCACATTGTACGGGGGGCCGACAGATACGCAGTATTTT	CASSTLYGGPTDTQYF
TRBV7-6	TRBJ2-7	TRBD2	.	TGTGCCAGCAGCTTGAGCCTGAGCGGGGGGCTCCACGAGCAGTACTTC	CASSLSLSGGLHEQYF
TRBV15	TRBJ2-1	.	.	TGTGCCACCAGCAGAGGGAAGGCTGGTTTCGGGGGTGAGCAGTTCTTC	CATSRGKAGFGGEQFF
TRBV4-1	TRBJ2-7	.	.	TGCGCCAGCAGCCCTCTAGGGGGGGGGAGTTACGAGCAGTACTTC	CASSPLGGGSYEQYF
TRBV9	TRBJ2-4	.	few	TGTGCCAGCAGCGTAGGTGGAGCAGCCAAAAACATTCAGTACTTC	CASSVGGAAKNIQYF
TRBV30	TRBJ1-1	.	.	TGTGCCTTACGCAGGGGGAACACTGAAGCTTTCTTT	CALRRGNTEAFF
TRBV27	TRBJ1-5	.	.	TGTGCCAGCAGTTTATGGCCAGGGAAACCTCCCCAGCATTTT	CASSLWPGKPPQHF
TRBV28	TRBJ1-5	TRBD1	.	TGTGCCAGCAGGGACAGGGACTCTTCGTTAAATCAGCCCCAGCATTTT	CASRDRDSSLNQPQHF
TRBV27	TRBJ2-1	TRBD2	.	TGTGCCAGCATTCCAGGGGCGGGAGGGAATTACAATGAGCAGTTCTTC	CASIPGAGGNYNEQFF
TRBV7-4	TRBJ1-3	.	.	TGTGCCAGCAAATTAGGGGGGGAGGGTATCGGAAACACCATATATTTT	CASKLGGEGIGNTIYF
TRBV9	TRBJ2-7	TRBD2	.	TGTGCCAGCAGCGTAGCTTTGGGGGGGGGTTACGAGCAGTACTTC	CASSVALGGGYEQYF
TRBV7-2	TRBJ2-5	.	few	TGTGCCAGCAGCTCTACCGAGACCTACCTGAGGGGGGAGACCCAGTACTTC	CASSSTETYLRGETQYF
TRBV27	TRBJ2-6	.	.	TGTGCCAGCAGTTTCCTCCCTCCTCTCTCTGGGGCCAACGTCCTGACTTTC	CASSFLPPLSGANVLTF
TRBV7-6	TRBJ1-3	TRBD1	.	TGTGCCAGCAGCTTCGGAGGGACAGGGGCAGGAGGAAACACCATATATTTT	CASSFGGTGAGGNTIYF
TRBV10-2	TRBJ2-7	.	.	TGCGCCAGCACAGTCACGTACTCCTACGAGCAGTACTTC	CASTVTYSYEQYF
TRBV7-6	TRBJ2-1	TRBD2	once	TGTGCCAGCAGCTCAGGGACTAGCGGAGCCTCCTACAATGAGCAGTTCTTC	CASSSGTSGASYNEQFF
TRBV7-9	TRBJ1-4	TRBD1	.	TGTGCCAGCAGCACGGACAGGGGGCCGGGTAATGAAAAACTGTTTTTT	CASSTDRGPGNEKLFF
TRBV10-3	TRBJ1-1	TRBD1	.	TGTGCCATCAGTTCCTTGGACAGGGGCCCTGAAGCTTTCTTT	CAISSLDRGPEAFF
TRBV7-9	TRBJ2-3	.	.	TGTGCCAGCAGCCAGGAAAACACAGATACGCAGTATTTT	CASSQENTDTQYF
TRBV4-1	TRBJ2-1	TRBD2	few	TGCGCCAGCAGTCCTAGCGGGACTGAACAGTTCTTC	CASSPSGTEQFF
TRBV23-1	TRBJ2-7	.	.	TGCGCCAGCAGCCAAGAGCCAGGGGGGACCTACGAGCAGTACTTC	CASSQEPGGTYEQYF
TRBV6-5	TRBJ2-7	TRBD2	few	TGTGCCAGCGGGACTAATAATTTGGGGGAGCAGTACTTC	CASGTNNLGEQYF
TRBV9	TRBJ2-1	TRBD2	.	TGTGCCAGCAGCGTAGTGGGAGCGGGGGGTATCGGCTACAATGAGCAGTTCTTC	CASSVVGAGGIGYNEQFF
TRBV6-5	TRBJ1-2	TRBD1	.	TGTGCCAGCAGTTACTCCCCTGGGACAGGGCTCGGCTACACCTTC	CASSYSPGTGLGYTF
TRBV27	TRBJ2-7	.	.	TGTGCCAGCAGTCCCGGGGTCCACGAGCAGTACTTC	CASSPGVHEQYF
TRBV9	TRBJ1-2	.	few	TGTGCCAGCGGGGCCGCGTCCCGGCACACCTTC	CASGAASRHTF
TRBV4-2	TRBJ1-2	.	.	TGTGCCAGCAGCCAAGCCGAGAGAGACTATGGCTACACCTTC	CASSQAERDYGYTF
TRBV6-6	TRBJ1-5	.	.	TGTGCCAGCAGTACCCGGGGGGTCAATCAGCCCCAGCATTTT	CASSTRGVNQPQHF